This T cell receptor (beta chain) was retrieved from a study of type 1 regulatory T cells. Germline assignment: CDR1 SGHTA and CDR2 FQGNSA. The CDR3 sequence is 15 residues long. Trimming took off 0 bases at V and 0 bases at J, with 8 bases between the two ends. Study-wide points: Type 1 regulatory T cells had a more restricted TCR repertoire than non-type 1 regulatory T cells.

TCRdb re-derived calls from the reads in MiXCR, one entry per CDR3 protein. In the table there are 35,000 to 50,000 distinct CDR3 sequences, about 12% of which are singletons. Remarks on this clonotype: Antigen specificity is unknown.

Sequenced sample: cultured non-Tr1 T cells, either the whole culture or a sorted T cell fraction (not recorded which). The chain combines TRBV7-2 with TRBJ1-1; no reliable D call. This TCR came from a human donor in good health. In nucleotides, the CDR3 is TGTGCCAGCAGCTTAGCGGTCAGCATGAACACTGAAGCTTTCTTT. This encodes CASSLAVSMNTEAFF.